This record looks at one TCR beta chain sequence and its context. Its binding antigen is unknown. Base qualities are not at hand, and no much larger clone is one base apart. The entry originates in a study of somatic mutations in T cells in chronic GVHD (dated by TCRdb to between 2020 and 2021). For sorting, staining was performed with anti-CD3, anti-CD4, anti-CD8 and a Vbeta20 antibody from the IOTest Beta Mark kit on a FACSAria III, and a purity above 97% was achieved. Peripheral blood was collected in sodium heparin tubes, and mononuclear cells were isolated by Ficoll-Paque PLUS density gradient centrifugation. Before TCRbeta deep sequencing, the CD4+ Vbeta20+, CD4+ Vbeta20-, and CD8+ T cell fractions were FACS-sorted. The CDR3 measures 14 amino acids from cysteine to phenylalanine. Only the CDR3 DNA stays, 42 bases, in frame from base 1. The germline V gene (reference sequence) gives CDR1 as GTSNPN and CDR2 as SVGIG. V lost 3 bases and J lost 11 bases; the stretch between them is 22 bases long.

Isolated genomic DNA was used for TCRbeta deep sequencing. TCRbeta CDR3 sequencing and initial data processing were performed with the immunoSEQ assay as a commercial service. The study's processing was this. Reads were demultiplexed, adapter and primer sequences removed, similar clones merged by frequency-ratio clustering, and V, D, J genes annotated with IMGT. TCRdb carries this immuneACCESS record with in-frame sequences only. Its versions omit some clonotypes, under half of them owing to an unresolved V gene in the studies checked, with the rest unexplained. The DNA was the basis for D and trimming; V, J and clone size are from that table. This sample is represented by 800 or so clones; around 82% of them were singletons. Clones ranked in the top ten supply over 60% of the sample.

The chain links TRBV30 with TRBJ2-5; a weak D assignment points to TRBD1 (6 bases agree). Sequencing was performed on Vbeta20-positive CD4+ T cells from blood. The sample's cell subset or site, from its label and the paper: CD4+ T cells sorted for TCR Vbeta20 (TRBV30-01) positivity by flow cytometry. The clonotype comes from a male patient in his fifties or sixties with chronic graft-versus-host disease. After a transplant, certain T cells may trace back to the graft donor. The DNA is TGTGCCTGGAGGGGGCCAGGGGCTTCCCAGGAGCAGTACTTC. Translation gives CAWRGPGASQEQYF.